This passage covers 8 T cell receptor beta chains from one sample sequenced in a study of blood T cells in healthy people across ages (dated by TCRdb to the mid-2010s). Library preparation employed 5' RACE. The run used an Illumina HiSeq 2500. A second PCR of 7 to 11 cycles was run with a J-beta primer mix and a sample-barcoded 5' primer. TCRdb ran its own pipeline on the public reads, namely fastp trimming at Q25 and MiXCR clone calling, and kept in-frame beta chains. Entries are consolidated by CDR3 protein sequence, retaining the most common genes and DNA. Present in this sample are approximately 900,000 distinct CDR3 sequences, roughly 50% of which were seen just once. The leading ten clones occupy under 15% of the sample. What was sequenced was blood. Receptor source: a man aged 25-45 years in good health.

The chain employs TRBV7-2 and TRBJ1-5; possibly TRBD1 for D (5 bases). The germline V gene encodes CDR1 SGHTA and CDR2 FQGNSA. Trimming shortened V by 1 base and J by 7 bases, and 14 bases separated the two germline ends. The CDR3 runs 15 residues. DNA for the CDR3: TGTGCCAGCAGCTTAGGGCTGCAGGGTGGCCAGCCCCAGCATTTT. Translated: CASSLGLQGGQPQHF.

This rearrangement joins TRBV7-6 to TRBJ2-3; the match to TRBD2 covers 7 bases. Unmatched junction bases numbered 5, after V lost 4 bases and J lost 1 base. The CDR3 sequence is 15 residues long. Looked up from germline, CDR1 is SGHVS and CDR2 is FNYEAQ. CDR3: CASSWLAEGTDTQYF. The CDR3 region has the DNA TGTGCCAGCAGCTGGCTAGCGGAGGGCACAGATACGCAGTATTTT.

This chain links TRBV24-1 with TRBJ2-1; D uncertain. The tail of the sequence fits TRBJ2-7 better, so the J call may be wrong. The CDR3 is 15 residues long. Germline V gene lookup returns CDR1 KGHDR and CDR2 SFDVKD. The CDR3 is CATSDSGRFSYEQYF. CDR3 in DNA: TGTGCCACCAGTGACTCCGGACGGTTCTCCTACGAGCAGTACTTC.

V gene TRBV7-9 combines with J gene TRBJ2-7, with TRBD1 as a possible D gene (6 bases). V lost 5 bases and J lost 2, with 13 bases in between. Germline V gene lookup returns CDR1 SEHNR and CDR2 FQNEAQ (reference sequence). This CDR3 region has 14 residues. The CDR3 DNA sequence: TGTGCCAGCAGCGACGTTCAGGGGACCTACGAGCAGTACTTC. Protein product: CASSDVQGTYEQYF.

CDR3 DNA sequence: TGTGCCAGTAGTATCGACGGGCAGGGAATCCATGGCTACACCTTC. It translates to CASSIDGQGIHGYTF. The genes are TRBV19 and TRBJ1-2, with a weak D call TRBD1 (5 bases). From germline, CDR1 is LNHDA and CDR2 SQIVND (reference sequence). V lost 3 bases and J 6 bases, leaving 17 bases between the germline ends. The CDR3 runs 15 residues.

This chain connects TRBV2 to TRBJ2-7; the D gene is possibly TRBD1 (5 bases). This CDR3 has 15 residues. Trimming took off 4 bases at V and 5 bases at J, with 18 bases between the two ends. Per germline, CDR1 SNHLY and CDR2 FYNNEI. Written as DNA, the CDR3 is TGTGCCAGCAGTGGGACAAACGCGAGGCCCAACGAGCAGTACTTC. The encoded protein is CASSGTNARPNEQYF.

This clonotype was observed at least ten times. The rearrangement links TRBV21-1 to TRBJ1-6. TRBV21-1 is a known pseudogene. There are 12 residues in the CDR3. CDR3 DNA: TGTGCCAGCACCGCGGGGGGGTCACCCCTCCACTTT. It translates to CASTAGGSPLHF.

The rearrangement joins TRBV10-3 to TRBJ1-6, with TRBD1 matching 10 bases. The germline CDR1 and CDR2 sequences are ENHRY and SYGVKD. Trimming removed 6 bases from V and 10 bases from J; junction bases left unmatched: 12. This CDR3 contains 16 residues. The CDR3 region has the DNA TGTGCCATCAGCGCCACGACGGGACAGGGGACCTCACCCCTCCACTTT. Protein: CAISATTGQGTSPLHF.